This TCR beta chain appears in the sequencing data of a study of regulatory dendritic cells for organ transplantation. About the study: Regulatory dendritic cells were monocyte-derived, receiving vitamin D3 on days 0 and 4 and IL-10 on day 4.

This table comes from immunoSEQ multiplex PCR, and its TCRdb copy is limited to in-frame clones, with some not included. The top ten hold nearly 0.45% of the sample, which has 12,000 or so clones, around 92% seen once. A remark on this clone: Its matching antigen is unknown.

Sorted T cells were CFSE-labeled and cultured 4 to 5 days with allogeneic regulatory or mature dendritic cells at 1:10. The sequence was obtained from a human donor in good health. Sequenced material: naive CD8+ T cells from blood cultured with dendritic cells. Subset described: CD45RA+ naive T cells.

As DNA, the CDR3 is TGTGCCAGTACCACAGGGGGCACAACAGATACGCAGTATTTT. This gives the protein CASTTGGTTDTQYF. The J gene is TRBJ2-3, the V gene TRBV6-6, with TRBD1 matching over 9 bases. CDR1 and CDR2 from the germline V gene are MNHNY and SVGAGI (reference sequence). This CDR3 region has 14 residues. V shed 9 bases and J 3 bases; nucleotides not matched to a gene: 7.